The rows below give T cell receptor beta chains drawn from one sample of a study of beta chain features in type 1 diabetes. This table comes from immunoSEQ multiplex PCR, and its TCRdb copy is limited to in-frame clones, with some not included. The sample lists some 410,000 clones, more than 9.5% seen once, with less than 0.06% in the top ten. Sequencing input: naive CD4+ T cells from blood. The receptors were gathered from a woman under 30 in good health. Both conserved end residues are part of each CDR3. The D gene is left open where the match is weak. The size field is filled for only some rows; it gives once, few, many or a size class.

d_call clone_size j_call v_call cdr3_nt cdr3_aa
- - TRBJ2-2 TRBV23-1 TGCGCCAGCAGTCAATTTCAGGGTGTGAACACCGGGGAGCTGTTTTTT CASSQFQGVNTGELFF
- few TRBJ2-4 TRBV20-1 TGCAGTGCTACGGCGAAAAACATTCAGTACTTC CSATAKNIQYF
- - TRBJ1-2 TRBV5-4 TGTGCCAGCAGCTGGGACCCTTTTAGTGGGACGGAAGACAATGGCTACACCTTC CASSWDPFSGTEDNGYTF
- - TRBJ1-2 TRBV29-1 TGCAGCGTAAGGACAGCCTCTTTCGGCTACACCTTC CSVRTASFGYTF
TRBD1 few TRBJ1-4 TRBV7-6 TGTGCCAGCAGCCTGACAGGGAGGGGGGAAAAACTGTTTTTT CASSLTGRGEKLFF
- few TRBJ1-3 TRBV7-2 TGTGCCAGCAGCCCGGCGTATCTCCTCGCTTCTGGAAACACCATATATTTT CASSPAYLLASGNTIYF
- few TRBJ1-1 TRBV4-3 TGCGCCAGCAGCCAAGTTCAGGGCTACACTGAAGCTTTCTTT CASSQVQGYTEAFF
TRBD2 - TRBJ2-1 TRBV4-3 TGCGCCAGCAGGCAAGCGGGCGGGGGACTGTTCTTC CASRQAGGGLFF
- few TRBJ2-3 TRBV30 TGTGCCTGGAGCCCCAGTTTCACAGATACGCAGTATTTT CAWSPSFTDTQYF
- - TRBJ1-2 TRBV6-5 TGTGCCAGCAGTTACTCGATAGGGAACTATGGCTACACCTTC CASSYSIGNYGYTF
- few TRBJ2-5 TRBV7-2 TGTGCCAGCAGCTGGCCCAGGGGCCTCACCGAGACCCAGTACTTC CASSWPRGLTETQYF
TRBD2 - TRBJ2-3 TRBV7-6 TGTGCCAGCAGCGATGTACTCCGGGGGGGCACAGATACGCAGTATTTT CASSDVLRGGTDTQYF
- - TRBJ2-5 TRBV25-1 TGTGCCAGCAGTGAACTAGGACGGTTGGAGACCCAGTACTTC CASSELGRLETQYF
TRBD2 few TRBJ2-3 TRBV7-9 TGTGCCAGCAGCATAGCGGGCAGGATGAGCACAGATACGCAGTATTTT CASSIAGRMSTDTQYF
- - TRBJ2-1 TRBV9 TGTGCCAGCAGCGTCACAGGGAGCTCCTACAATGAGCAGTTCTTC CASSVTGSSYNEQFF
TRBD1 - TRBJ2-7 TRBV5-4 TGTGCCAGCAGCTTAGGGGGCTTCGACGAGCAGTACTTC CASSLGGFDEQYF
TRBD1 few TRBJ2-5 TRBV19 TGTGCCAGTAGTATCTCCGGGACAGGGGGCCAAGAGACCCAGTACTTC CASSISGTGGQETQYF
- - TRBJ1-2 TRBV6-6 TGTGCCAGCAGTCCCCCTGGGGATGGCTACACCTTC CASSPPGDGYTF
- - TRBJ1-3 TRBV7-9 TGTGCCAGCAGCCCTCAAGGGTTGGGGTTCTCTGGAAACACCATATATTTT CASSPQGLGFSGNTIYF
- - TRBJ2-5 TRBV28 TGTGCCACCGATGACAGGTTCCAAGAGACCCAGTACTTC CATDDRFQETQYF
- few TRBJ1-2 TRBV7-8 TGTGCCAGCAGCTTAGGACGGAACGGGTTCAATGGCTACACCTTC CASSLGRNGFNGYTF
TRBD1 - TRBJ2-6 TRBV7-9 TGTGCCAGCAGCTTGGACAGGCCCTCTGGGGCCAACGTCCTGACTTTC CASSLDRPSGANVLTF
TRBD2 - TRBJ2-2 TRBV7-7 TGTGCCAGCAGCTTAGATGGCGGGGGTACGCCGAACACCGGGGAGCTGTTTTTT CASSLDGGGTPNTGELFF
TRBD2 - TRBJ2-7 TRBV4-2 TGTGCCAGCAGCCAAGCGAGCGGGGGATACGAGCAGTACTTC CASSQASGGYEQYF
- - TRBJ2-1 TRBV14 TGTGCCAGCAGCCAAGATTGGGGGCTGGTATCCTACAATGAGCAGTTCTTC CASSQDWGLVSYNEQFF
- few TRBJ2-7 TRBV7-9 TGTGCCAGCAGCTTAGTCGCAGGGGCCGAGCAGTACTTC CASSLVAGAEQYF
- few TRBJ2-3 TRBV2 TGTGCCAGCGTTCTCTTCGCAGGGGGGGAAGGGTCAGATACGCAGTATTTT CASVLFAGGEGSDTQYF
- few TRBJ2-3 TRBV2 TGTGCCAGCAGCAGGAGCGGCCGTGGAGATACGCAGTATTTT CASSRSGRGDTQYF
- few TRBJ2-5 TRBV11-2 TGTGCCAGCAGCTTAGCCCAGGGTTTGGAGACCCAGTACTTC CASSLAQGLETQYF
- - TRBJ1-4 TRBV7-9 TGTGCCAGCGTCCGGGCGGAAGAAAAACTGTTTTTT CASVRAEEKLFF
- - TRBJ2-1 TRBV7-9 TGTGCCAGCTCCGGGACTCCTGCCTACAATGAGCAGTTCTTC CASSGTPAYNEQFF
- few TRBJ1-4 TRBV4-2 TGTGCCAGCAGCCAAGTAGGCACAACTAATGAAAAACTGTTTTTT CASSQVGTTNEKLFF
TRBD2 - TRBJ2-7 TRBV29-1 TGCAGCGTTACGACCGGGACTAGCTATTACGAGCAGTACTTC CSVTTGTSYYEQYF
- - TRBJ2-1 TRBV25-1 TGTGCCAGCAGTGAATTTCCAAGCGGCACCCTATATGAGCAGTTCTTC CASSEFPSGTLYEQFF
TRBD2 - TRBJ2-2 TRBV25-1 TGTGCCAGCAGTGACCCAGCGGGACACACCGGGGAGCTGTTTTTT CASSDPAGHTGELFF
- - TRBJ2-5 TRBV29-1 TGCAGCGCCTCTAGGAGCATCCAAGAGACCCAGTACTTC CSASRSIQETQYF
TRBD1 - TRBJ2-1 TRBV6-1 TGTGCCAGCAGTGAAGCAGGGACAGGTAACAATGAGCAGTTCTTC CASSEAGTGNNEQFF
TRBD1 few TRBJ1-1 TRBV9 TGTGCCAGCAGCGCTACAGGGGCCTACACTGAAGCTTTCTTT CASSATGAYTEAFF
TRBD1 - TRBJ2-4 TRBV27 TGTGCCAGCAAGGGACAGCTTTTCAGCATTCAGTACTTC CASKGQLFSIQYF
TRBD2 - TRBJ2-1 TRBV30 TGTGCCTGGCGGCGTCTAGCGGGTTACAATGAGCAGTTCTTC CAWRRLAGYNEQFF
- few TRBJ2-3 TRBV13 TGTGCCAGCGGAGCGAACACAGATACGCAGTATTTT CASGANTDTQYF
- few TRBJ1-1 TRBV10-3 TGTGCCATCGGCAGGGAGAACACTGAAGCTTTCTTT CAIGRENTEAFF
- once TRBJ1-4 TRBV25-1 TGTGCCAGCGGACACACCCTGGGGGAAAAACTGTTTTTT CASGHTLGEKLFF
- - TRBJ2-1 TRBV7-2 TGTGCCAGCAGCTCCCGGGACAACAATGAGCAGTTCTTC CASSSRDNNEQFF
TRBD1 few TRBJ1-2 TRBV7-9 TGTGCCAGCAGCTTAGCGGGGACAGGAATTGGCTACACCTTC CASSLAGTGIGYTF
TRBD1 few TRBJ1-1 TRBV2 TGTGCCAGCAGTGATGTTGGACAGGGCCTCACTGAAGCTTTCTTT CASSDVGQGLTEAFF
- few TRBJ2-3 TRBV29-1 TGCAGCGTGGAGGGGGATACTAGCACAGATACGCAGTATTTT CSVEGDTSTDTQYF
- - TRBJ2-3 TRBV5-1 TGCGCCAGCAGCTTGGGAGGTATCGAATTAGATGGTACGCAGTATTTT CASSLGGIELDGTQYF
- - TRBJ2-6 TRBV27 TGTGCCAGCAGGCCCTTGGGGGGGCTTTACTCTGGGGCCAACGTCCTGACTTTC CASRPLGGLYSGANVLTF
TRBD1 few TRBJ2-3 TRBV29-1 TGCAGCGTTGAACCAGGGGGCGGGGCAGATACGCAGTATTTT CSVEPGGGADTQYF
- - TRBJ1-2 TRBV4-1 TGCGCCAGCAGCCAAGTGGGCAGCGCTTATGGCTACACCTTC CASSQVGSAYGYTF
- few TRBJ2-4 TRBV5-4 TGTGCCAGCAGCACCGGACAGACACTAGCCAAAAACATTCAGTACTTC CASSTGQTLAKNIQYF
- - TRBJ1-4 TRBV14 TGTGCCAGCAGCCAAGTGGGGCTCAGTGAAAAACTGTTTTTT CASSQVGLSEKLFF
TRBD1 - TRBJ1-3 TRBV7-2 TGTGCCAGCAGCTTATCTCCGGGACAGGGAAACACCATATATTTT CASSLSPGQGNTIYF
TRBD2 few TRBJ2-7 TRBV15 TGTGCCACCAGCCGCCGATTACTAGCGGGAGTGGGCTACGAGCAGTACTTC CATSRRLLAGVGYEQYF
- - TRBJ2-7 TRBV4-3 TGCGCCAGCAGCCAATTCCACCGAGACCGGGGGCCCTACGAGCAGTACTTC CASSQFHRDRGPYEQYF
- few TRBJ1-5 TRBV6-1 TGTGCCAGCAATCAGGGGTGGGATCAGCCCCAGCATTTT CASNQGWDQPQHF
- - TRBJ1-2 TRBV5-6 TGTGCCAGCAGCTCCCGGACGCGCGAATGGTATGGCTACACCTTC CASSSRTREWYGYTF
- - TRBJ2-1 TRBV5-6 TGTGCCAGCAGCCCGCGACCCAATGAGCAGTTCTTC CASSPRPNEQFF